Below, 19 T cell receptor beta chains from the same sample are listed, as sequenced in a study of blood T cells in healthy people across ages (dated by TCRdb to the mid-2010s). Libraries were built with 5' RACE. The run used an Illumina HiSeq 2500. A second PCR of roughly 7 to 11 cycles was performed with a sample-barcoded 5' primer and a J-beta primer mix. The public reads were run again by TCRdb, first through fastp at Q25 and then through MiXCR, and only productive beta chains were kept. Merged by CDR3 protein, the rows form single entries marked with the most common genes and DNA. In this sample the table shows roughly 1.5 million distinct CDR3 sequences, under 55% of which occur a single time. About 4.1% of the sample is held by the ten biggest clonotypes. The sequenced sample was blood. The origin of the receptors is a woman under 30 in good health.

The J gene is TRBJ1-5, the V gene TRBV12-3 or TRBV12-4; D not resolved. V shed 1 base and J shed 1 base, with 5 bases lying between them. The CDR3 runs 14 residues. In DNA form, the CDR3 reads TGTGCCAGCAGTTTAGTTAAGAGCAATCAGCCCCAGCATTTT. Its translation: CASSLVKSNQPQHF.

V gene TRBV4-3 combines with J gene TRBJ2-3; 9 nucleotides align to TRBD1. The germline V gene encodes CDR1 LGHNA and CDR2 YSLEER. Trimming took 0 bases from V and 1 from J; bases not matched to a gene: 2. CDR3 length: 16 residues. In DNA, the CDR3 is TGCGCCAGCAGCCAAGACGACAGGGGGGGCACAGATACGCAGTATTTT. This gives the protein CASSQDDRGGTDTQYF.

This clonotype has a handful of counts. The chain employs TRBV19 and TRBJ2-1; TRBD1 aligns across 7 bases. The CDR3 is made up of 13 amino acids. Trimming took 4 bases from V and 4 from J; bases not matched to a gene: 1. Germline V lookup: CDR1 LNHDA, CDR2 SQIVND (reference sequence). CDR3 bases: TGTGCCAGTAGTACGACAGGGTACAATGAGCAGTTCTTC. Translating it yields CASSTTGYNEQFF.

This sequence joins TRBV9 and TRBJ2-7; 7 nucleotides agree with TRBD1. CDR1 and CDR2 (germline): SGDLS, YYNGEE. The V segment lost 0 bases and the J segment 2 bases; nucleotides outside the gene matches: 5. The CDR3 sequence is 15 residues long. This CDR3 reads CASSVEAGGTYEQYF. The CDR3 nucleotides are TGTGCCAGCAGCGTAGAGGCAGGGGGAACCTACGAGCAGTACTTC.

The rearrangement joins TRBV13 to TRBJ2-1, with 8 nucleotides matching TRBD2. The DNA matches TRBJ2-7 better at its end, which makes the J call doubtful. The CDR3 length is 16 residues. The germline V gene encodes CDR1 PRHDT and CDR2 FYEKMQ (reference sequence). As DNA, the CDR3 is TGTGCCAGCAGTAATAGCGGGGAGAGCTCCTACAATGAGCAGTACTTC. Encoded protein: CASSNSGESSYNEQYF.

This clonotype was seen ten or more times. The rearrangement links TRBV14 to TRBJ1-2; no firm D call. The CDR3 runs 12 residues. The V gene's germline CDR1 is SGHDN and CDR2 FVKESK. With 5 bases removed from V and 4 bases from J, the gap between germline ends came to 8 bases. The CDR3 coding sequence is TGTGCCAGCAGCTCACACTCCTATGGCTACACCTTC. Translated, it gives CASSSHSYGYTF.

This clonotype was seen a single time. The chain joins TRBV5-1 to TRBJ2-5, with D perhaps being TRBD1 or TRBD2 (5 bases each). This CDR3 region has 15 residues. Germline V gives CDR1 SGHRS, CDR2 YFSETQ. Trimming took 0 bases from V and 2 from J, leaving 11 bases between them. CDR3 DNA: TGCGCCAGCAGCTTGGGGGACGGGCGGCAAGAGACCCAGTACTTC. Amino acids: CASSLGDGRQETQYF.

This clonotype occurred once. The chain uses TRBV10-3 and TRBJ2-7; perhaps D is TRBD1 or TRBD2 (5 bases each). V dropped 1 base and J dropped 6 bases, with 16 bases sitting between them. The CDR3 is 15 residues long. Per germline, CDR1 ENHRY and CDR2 SYGVKD. Written as DNA, the CDR3 is TGTGCCATCAGTGAGTGGGACGTTCTAGGGGCCGAGCAGTACTTC. Translation: CAISEWDVLGAEQYF.

This chain joins TRBV7-2 and TRBJ1-4, with 11 bases fitting TRBD1. This CDR3 is 15 amino acids long. V lost 5 bases and J lost 7; bases outside the gene matches: 6. Germline V gene lookup returns CDR1 SGHTA and CDR2 FQGNSA. Here the CDR3 reads CASSRTGTGGEKLFF. CDR3 DNA sequence: TGTGCCAGCAGCAGAACCGGGACAGGGGGTGAAAAACTGTTTTTT.

V and J are TRBV9 and TRBJ1-3; D remains ambiguous. The V gene lost 0 bases and the J gene lost 4 bases, with 14 bases spanning the gap. Germline V gene sequence: CDR1 SGDLS, CDR2 YYNGEE. The length of the CDR3 is 16 residues. The CDR3 sequence is CASSVGHGKAGNTIYF. In nucleotides, the CDR3 is TGTGCCAGCAGCGTAGGTCACGGAAAGGCGGGAAACACCATATATTTT.

The rearrangement links TRBV9 to TRBJ1-2, with 10 bases matching TRBD1. Germline V gene lookup returns CDR1 SGDLS and CDR2 YYNGEE. This CDR3 region has 15 residues. V lost 0 bases to trimming and J lost 5 bases; unmatched junction nucleotides: 4. In DNA form, the CDR3 reads TGTGCCAGCAGCGTAGCCGGGACAGGGGCTTATGGCTACACCTTC. This gives the protein CASSVAGTGAYGYTF.

A few counts support this clonotype. The rearrangement uses TRBV7-2 and TRBJ2-3; a possible D gene is TRBD1 (5 bases). The CDR3 is 12 residues long. The V gene's germline CDR1 is SGHTA and CDR2 FQGNSA. V lost 6 bases, J lost 11 bases, and 15 bases lay in between. The CDR3 region is CASSPDYQGQYF. The DNA of the CDR3 is TGTGCCAGCAGTCCCGATTACCAGGGGCAGTATTTT.

The rearrangement joins TRBV29-1 to TRBJ2-1; 7 nucleotides line up with TRBD2. The CDR3 runs to 14 residues. J gave up 0 bases and V 4 bases, and 3 bases lay outside the gene matches. Looked up from germline, CDR1 is SQVTM and CDR2 is ANQGSEA. The CDR3 region is CSVGVAGSYNEQFF. The CDR3 DNA reads TGCAGCGTTGGGGTAGCGGGCTCCTACAATGAGCAGTTCTTC.

CDR3 region: CASSPRDSEETQYF. The CDR3, as DNA: TGTGCCAGCAGCCCTCGGGACAGTGAAGAGACCCAGTACTTC. The chain recombines TRBV13 with TRBJ2-5; 7 bases match TRBD1. Germline CDR1 reads PRHDT; CDR2 reads FYEKMQ (reference sequence). V lost 5 bases to trimming and J lost 3 bases; unmatched junction nucleotides: 6. This CDR3 comprises 14 residues. Full variable domain (outside the CDR3, taken from reference TRBV13 and TRBJ2-5): AAGVIQSPRHLIKEKRETATLKCYPIPRHDTVYWYQQGPGQDPQFLISFYEKMQSDKGSIPDRFSAQQFSDYHSELNMSSLELGDSALYFCASSPRDSEETQYFGPGTRLLVL.

V gene TRBV20-1 combines with J gene TRBJ2-5, with TRBD1 matching over 7 bases. Per germline, CDR1 DFQATT and CDR2 SNEGSKA (reference sequence). Trimming cost V 5 bases and J 2 bases; bases outside gene matches: 8. The CDR3 is 14 amino acids. The DNA for the CDR3 is TGCAGTGCTCCCCTACCAGGGGGACAAGAGACCCAGTACTTC. Translating gives CSAPLPGGQETQYF.

The chain joins TRBV20-1 to TRBJ1-2, with D maybe TRBD1 (5 bases). With 0 bases removed from V and 4 bases from J, the gap between germline ends came to 18 bases. This CDR3 is built from 16 residues. Germline lookup yields CDR1 DFQATT and CDR2 SNEGSKA (reference sequence). Here the CDR3 reads CSARDLVRAIVYGYTF. The CDR3 DNA reads as TGCAGTGCTAGAGATTTAGTCAGGGCCATTGTCTATGGCTACACCTTC.

As DNA, the CDR3 is TGTGCCAGCAGTGTTACCCGAGGCTCTGGAAACACCATATATTTT. It codes for CASSVTRGSGNTIYF. The chain has TRBV6-6 and TRBJ1-3; no definite D call. Germline V gives CDR1 MNHNY, CDR2 SVGAGI (reference sequence). V shed 5 bases and J shed 0 bases, with 11 bases lying between them. The CDR3 spans 15 residues.

This clonotype was seen more than once but under ten times. J is TRBJ2-2 and V is TRBV29-1, with D possibly matching TRBD1 (5 bases). The CDR3 extends over 13 amino acids. V lost 6 bases and J 7 bases, leaving 15 bases between the germline ends. CDR1 SQVTM and CDR2 ANQGSEA come from the germline V gene. CDR3 sequence: CSVQFRVGGELFF. DNA of the CDR3: TGCAGCGTGCAATTCAGGGTTGGCGGGGAGCTGTTTTTT.

The chain couples TRBV7-9 to TRBJ1-1; D is undetermined. Germline V gene sequence: CDR1 SEHNR, CDR2 FQNEAQ (reference sequence). V was trimmed by 6 bases and J by 1 base, leaving 21 bases between them. CDR3 size: 17 residues. The CDR3 nucleotides are TGTGCCAGCAGACCCCCGACGGGCCGGGTTGGGAACACTGAAGCTTTCTTT. Amino acid sequence: CASRPPTGRVGNTEAFF.